This T cell receptor (beta chain) emerged from a study of cytomegalovirus exposure and HLA in healthy donors. On the study more broadly: Samples from HLA-typed donors yielded some 85 million unique TCRs in an early data release. Study outcomes and limitations: The authors later linked a missense DCLRE1C variant to TCR beta V- and J-gene trimming.

Note on this clone: The antigen remains unidentified.

Primers: 60 Vbeta forward and 13 Jbeta reverse. Some clones are missing from TCRdb's copy, which holds only in-frame ones; the method was immunoSEQ multiplex PCR. The sample has more than 80,000 clones, around 79% seen once. Sample: PBMCs. This sequence originates from a man aged 55 to 69 in good health and CMV-seronegative.

In DNA form, the CDR3 reads TGTGCCAGCAGAAACAGGTCCCGCTACGAGCAGTACGTC. Encoded protein: CASRNRSRYEQYV. V gene TRBV21-1 combines with J gene TRBJ2-7; the table gives TRBD1 as D, unverified against the DNA. TRBV21-1 is recorded as a pseudogene. There are 13 residues in the CDR3.